This entry is about one T cell receptor beta chain. The data derive from a study of blood T cell repertoires in COVID-19. Study-wide context: Acute and convalescent COVID-19 samples came from the United States, Italy and Spain. PBMCs, B-cell-depleted T cells, or T cells provided the cDNA or gDNA that made up the material.

All enrollees were roughly 18 to 89 years old and from 24 US areas. Clones were read by immunoSEQ multiplex PCR, and TCRdb kept only the in-frame ones, dropping some. Counted here are 200,000 or so clones, roughly four fifths occurring once; the ten biggest clones make up about 1.3%. The CDR3 is 14 amino acids. Germline CDR1 MNHEY, CDR2 SMNVEV (reference sequence). Trimming took 6 bases from V and 1 from J; bases not matched to a gene: 4. Sequencing was done on a sample of PBMCs or T cells enriched from blood (not recorded which). The clonotype originates from a woman in her thirties or forties with acute COVID-19. V is TRBV27 and J is TRBJ1-1; 8 positions agree with TRBD1. In DNA form, the CDR3 reads TGTGCCAGCAGCTGGGACAGGAAGAACACTGAAGCTTTCTTT. It encodes CASSWDRKNTEAFF.